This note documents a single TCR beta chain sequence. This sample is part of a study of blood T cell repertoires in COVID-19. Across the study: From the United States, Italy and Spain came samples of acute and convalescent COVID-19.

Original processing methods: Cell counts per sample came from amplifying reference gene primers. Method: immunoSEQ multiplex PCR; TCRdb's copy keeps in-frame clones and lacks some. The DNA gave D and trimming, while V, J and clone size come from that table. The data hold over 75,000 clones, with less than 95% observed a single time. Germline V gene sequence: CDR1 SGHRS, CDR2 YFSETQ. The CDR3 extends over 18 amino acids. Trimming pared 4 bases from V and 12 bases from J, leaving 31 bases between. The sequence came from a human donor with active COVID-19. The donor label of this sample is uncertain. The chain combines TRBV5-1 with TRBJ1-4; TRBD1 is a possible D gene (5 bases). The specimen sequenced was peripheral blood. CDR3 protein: CASSPGTHSGVLEKELFF. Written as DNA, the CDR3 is TGCGCCAGCAGCCCCGGAACCCACTCGGGGGTATTGGAGAAGGAACTGTTTTTT.